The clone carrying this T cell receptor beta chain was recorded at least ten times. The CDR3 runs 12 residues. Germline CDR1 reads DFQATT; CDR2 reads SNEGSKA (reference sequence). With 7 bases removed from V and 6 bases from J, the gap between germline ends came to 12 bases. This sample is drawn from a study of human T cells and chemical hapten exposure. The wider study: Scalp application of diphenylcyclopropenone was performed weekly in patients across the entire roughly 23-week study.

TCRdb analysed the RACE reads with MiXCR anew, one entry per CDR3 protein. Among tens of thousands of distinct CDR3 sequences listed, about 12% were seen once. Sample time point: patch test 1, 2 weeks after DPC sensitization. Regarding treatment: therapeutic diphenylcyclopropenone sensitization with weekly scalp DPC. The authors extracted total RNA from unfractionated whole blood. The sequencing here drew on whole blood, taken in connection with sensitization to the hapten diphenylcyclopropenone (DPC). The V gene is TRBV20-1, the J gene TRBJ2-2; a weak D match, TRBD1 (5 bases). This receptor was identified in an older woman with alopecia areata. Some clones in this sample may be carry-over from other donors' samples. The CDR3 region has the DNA TGCAGTGTGTCTTTGGGGCCCGGGGAGCTGTTTTTT. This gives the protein CSVSLGPGELFF.